The sequence of this T cell receptor (beta chain) was determined in a study of blood T cell repertoires in COVID-19. The repertoire was sequenced with immunoSEQ multiplex PCR; TCRdb's copy has only in-frame clones and lacks some. Of 230,000 or so clones in the sample, around 84% were seen once. The CDR3 runs to 17 residues. Germline CDR1 is SGHTA and CDR2 is FQGNSA. The junction had 8 bases not matched to a gene; V was cut back by 3 bases and J by 0 bases. Sequenced sample: PBMCs or T cells enriched from blood (not recorded which). This clonotype originated in a woman aged 50 to 60 who had been exposed to COVID-19. V gene TRBV7-2 combines with J gene TRBJ1-5; TRBD1 aligns across 7 bases. CDR3 coding DNA: TGTGCCAGCAGCTTTGGGGCCACAGGGGATAGCAATCAGCCCCAGCATTTT. Residues: CASSFGATGDSNQPQHF.